The 3 T cell receptor beta chains given below trace back to one sample, sequenced in a study of radiotherapy plus CTLA-4 blockade in lung cancer. The data were produced by immunoSEQ multiplex PCR, yet TCRdb's version contains in-frame clones alone and is incomplete. The table includes around 80,000 clones, around 80% detected once. Sequences were derived from peripheral blood, sampled from a patient treated with radiotherapy plus ipilimumab. The receptors were sampled from a human donor with non-small cell lung cancer who had stable disease on radiotherapy plus ipilimumab.

V usage is TRBV5-6 and J usage is TRBJ2-7; D possibly uses TRBD1 or TRBD2 (5 bases each). Between the trimmed V and J ends, which lost 4 bases and 6 bases, there was a span of 20 bases. Germline V gene sequence: CDR1 SGHDT, CDR2 YYEEEE. There are 15 residues in the CDR3. The CDR3 here is CASSQGPRGMGEQYF. The CDR3 DNA follows: TGTGCCAGCAGCCAGGGCCCCAGAGGGATGGGCGAGCAGTACTTC.

This sequence joins TRBV6-5 and TRBJ2-2; TRBD2 matches 8 bases. The ends lost 5 bases at V and 4 bases at J; junction bases unmatched: 0. Germline V gene sequence: CDR1 MNHEY, CDR2 SVGAGI. The length of the CDR3 is 13 residues. CDR3 loop: CASSGTSTGELFF. CDR3 nucleotides: TGTGCCAGCAGTGGGACTAGCACCGGGGAGCTGTTTTTT.

J is TRBJ2-4 and V is TRBV28; perhaps TRBD1 as D (6 bases). This CDR3 contains 16 residues. Germline assignment: CDR1 MDHEN and CDR2 SYDVKM. The V end was cut by 4 bases, the J end by 0 bases, with 13 bases between. CDR3 sequence (DNA): TGTGCCAGCAGTTCCAGGGGCACCGGAGCCAAAAACATTCAGTACTTC. Translating it yields CASSSRGTGAKNIQYF.